This T cell receptor (beta chain) comes out of a study of blood T cell repertoires in COVID-19. About the research overall: There were acute and convalescent COVID-19 samples, and they came from the United States, Italy and Spain. Sources were T cells, B-cell-depleted T cells, or PBMCs; the material itself was cDNA or gDNA.

Sequenced by immunoSEQ multiplex PCR; TCRdb stores in-frame clones only, minus some. Among 250,000 to 350,000 clones listed, around 87% were seen once. Germline CDR1 reads SGHRS; CDR2 reads YFSETQ. J was trimmed by 2 bases and V by 4 bases; bases with no gene match: 7. The CDR3 is made up of 15 amino acids. Sequencing was performed on peripheral blood. The sequence was collected from a woman in her 30s who had recovered from COVID-19. The gene calls are TRBV5-1 and TRBJ2-3; 7 positions match TRBD1. The CDR3 protein is CASSTDRYATDTQYF. CDR3 sequence (DNA): TGCGCCAGCAGCACGGACAGGTACGCCACAGATACGCAGTATTTT.